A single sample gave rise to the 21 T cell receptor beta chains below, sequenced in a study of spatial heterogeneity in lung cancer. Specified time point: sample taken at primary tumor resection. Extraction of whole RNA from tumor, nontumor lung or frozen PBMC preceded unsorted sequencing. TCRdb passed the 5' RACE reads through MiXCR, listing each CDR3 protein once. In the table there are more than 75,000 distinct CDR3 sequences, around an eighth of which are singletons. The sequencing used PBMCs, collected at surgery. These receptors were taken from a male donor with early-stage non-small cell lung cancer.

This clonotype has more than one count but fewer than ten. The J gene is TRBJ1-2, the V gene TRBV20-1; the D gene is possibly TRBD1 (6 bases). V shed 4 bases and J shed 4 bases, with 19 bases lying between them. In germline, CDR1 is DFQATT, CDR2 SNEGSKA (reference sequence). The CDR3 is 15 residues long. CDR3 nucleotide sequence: TGCAGTGCTAACCCGGGGGGCATGGACAGCTATGGCTACACCTTC. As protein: CSANPGGMDSYGYTF.

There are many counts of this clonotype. The chain's CDR3 is CSALEDSISTDTQYF. Here the CDR3 DNA reads TGCAGTGCTTTAGAGGATTCTATTAGCACAGATACGCAGTATTTT. V and J are TRBV20-1 and TRBJ2-3; D call uncertain. Germline lookup yields CDR1 DFQATT and CDR2 SNEGSKA (reference sequence). V lost 5 bases and J lost 0, with 15 bases in between. The CDR3 sequence is 15 residues long.

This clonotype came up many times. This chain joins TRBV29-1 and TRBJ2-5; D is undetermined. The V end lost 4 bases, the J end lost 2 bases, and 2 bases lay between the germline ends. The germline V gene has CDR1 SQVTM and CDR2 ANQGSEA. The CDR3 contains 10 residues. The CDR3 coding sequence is TGCAGCGTTGTTCAAGAGACCCAGTACTTC. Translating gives CSVVQETQYF.

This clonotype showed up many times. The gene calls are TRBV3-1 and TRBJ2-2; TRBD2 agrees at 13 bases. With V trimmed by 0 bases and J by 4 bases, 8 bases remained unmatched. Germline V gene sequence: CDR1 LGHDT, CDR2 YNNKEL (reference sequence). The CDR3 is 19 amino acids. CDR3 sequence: CASSQDLGLAGAPTGELFF. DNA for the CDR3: TGTGCCAGCAGCCAAGATCTTGGACTAGCGGGAGCACCCACCGGGGAGCTGTTTTTT. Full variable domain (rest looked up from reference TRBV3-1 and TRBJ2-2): DTAVSQTPKYLVTQMGNDKSIKCEQNLGHDTMYWYKQDSKKFLKIMFSYNNKELIINETVPNRFSPKSPDKAHLNLHINSLELGDSAVYFCASSQDLGLAGAPTGELFFGEGSRLTVL.

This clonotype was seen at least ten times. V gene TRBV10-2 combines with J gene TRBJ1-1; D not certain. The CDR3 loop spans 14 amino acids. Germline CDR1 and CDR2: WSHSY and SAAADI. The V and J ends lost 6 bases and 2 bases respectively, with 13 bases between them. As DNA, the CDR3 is TGCGCCAGCAGGGATCGGGGAGGCAACACTGAAGCTTTCTTT. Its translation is CASRDRGGNTEAFF.

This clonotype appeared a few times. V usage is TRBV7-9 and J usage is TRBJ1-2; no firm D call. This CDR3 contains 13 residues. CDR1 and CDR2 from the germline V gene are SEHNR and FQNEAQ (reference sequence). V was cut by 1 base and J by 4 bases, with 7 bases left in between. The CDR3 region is CASSLEQVYGYTF. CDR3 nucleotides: TGTGCCAGCAGCTTAGAACAAGTCTATGGCTACACCTTC.

For the CDR3, the DNA is TGTGCCAGCAGCCAAGATCAGTCGTGGGCGGGAGTTGGCACTGAAGCTTTCTTT. Protein product: CASSQDQSWAGVGTEAFF. This chain links TRBV3-1 with TRBJ1-1; D is unclear. V gave up 0 bases and J gave up 4 bases, with 21 bases separating them. Germline CDR1 LGHDT, CDR2 YNNKEL (reference sequence). CDR3 length: 18 amino acids.

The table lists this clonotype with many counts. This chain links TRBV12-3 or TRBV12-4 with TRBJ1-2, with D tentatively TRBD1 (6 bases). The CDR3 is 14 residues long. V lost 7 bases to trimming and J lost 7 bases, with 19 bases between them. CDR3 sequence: CASTLGETGLGYTF. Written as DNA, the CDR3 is TGTGCCAGCACCCTTGGGGAAACAGGGCTTGGCTACACCTTC.

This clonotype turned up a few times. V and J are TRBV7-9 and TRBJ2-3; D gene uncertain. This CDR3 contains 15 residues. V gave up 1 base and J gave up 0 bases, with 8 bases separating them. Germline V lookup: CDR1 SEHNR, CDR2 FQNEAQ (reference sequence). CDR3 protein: CASSLVPASTDTQYF. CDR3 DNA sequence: TGTGCCAGCAGCTTAGTCCCAGCGAGCACAGATACGCAGTATTTT.

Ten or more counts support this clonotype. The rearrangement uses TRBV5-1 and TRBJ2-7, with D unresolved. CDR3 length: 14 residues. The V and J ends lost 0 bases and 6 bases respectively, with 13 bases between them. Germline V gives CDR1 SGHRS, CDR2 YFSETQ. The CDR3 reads CASSLEVAGPEQYF. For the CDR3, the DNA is TGCGCCAGCAGCTTGGAGGTGGCAGGCCCCGAGCAGTACTTC.

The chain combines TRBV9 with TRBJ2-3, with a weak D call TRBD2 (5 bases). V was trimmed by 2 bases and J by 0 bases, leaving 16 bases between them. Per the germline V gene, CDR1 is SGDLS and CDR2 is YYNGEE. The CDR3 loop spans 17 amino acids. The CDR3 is CASSVASWDHSTDTQYF. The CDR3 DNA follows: TGTGCCAGCAGCGTGGCTAGCTGGGATCATAGCACAGATACGCAGTATTTT.

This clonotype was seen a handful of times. The CDR3 here is CASSLATSGRAGEETQYF. As DNA, the CDR3 is TGTGCCAGCAGCTTAGCGACTAGCGGGAGGGCTGGGGAAGAGACCCAGTACTTC. The chain carries TRBV7-8 and TRBJ2-5; 14 bases map to TRBD2. The germline CDR1 and CDR2 sequences are SGHVS and FQNEAQ. The V gene end was trimmed by 0 bases and the J gene end by 3 bases; junction bases not matched to a gene: 6. This CDR3 contains 18 residues.

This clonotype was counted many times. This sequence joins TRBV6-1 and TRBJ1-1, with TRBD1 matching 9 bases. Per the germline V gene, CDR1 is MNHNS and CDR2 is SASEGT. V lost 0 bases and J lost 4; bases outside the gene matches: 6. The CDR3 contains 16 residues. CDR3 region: CASSEAGQGRGTEAFF. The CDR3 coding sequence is TGTGCCAGCAGTGAAGCTGGACAGGGGAGGGGCACTGAAGCTTTCTTT.

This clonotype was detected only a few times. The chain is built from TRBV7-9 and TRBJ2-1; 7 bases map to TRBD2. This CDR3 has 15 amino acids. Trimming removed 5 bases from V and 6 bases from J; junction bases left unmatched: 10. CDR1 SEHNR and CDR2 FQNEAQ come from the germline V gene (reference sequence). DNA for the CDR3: TGTGCCAGCAGCCTTGGACTAGGAGGGCTCAATGAGCAGTTCTTC. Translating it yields CASSLGLGGLNEQFF.

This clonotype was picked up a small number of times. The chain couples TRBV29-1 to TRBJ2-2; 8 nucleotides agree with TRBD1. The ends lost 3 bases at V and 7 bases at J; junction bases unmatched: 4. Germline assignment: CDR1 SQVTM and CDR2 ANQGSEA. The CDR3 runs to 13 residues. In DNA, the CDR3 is TGCAGCGTTGACCCAGGGGGCCTCGGGGAGCTGTTTTTT. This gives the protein CSVDPGGLGELFF.

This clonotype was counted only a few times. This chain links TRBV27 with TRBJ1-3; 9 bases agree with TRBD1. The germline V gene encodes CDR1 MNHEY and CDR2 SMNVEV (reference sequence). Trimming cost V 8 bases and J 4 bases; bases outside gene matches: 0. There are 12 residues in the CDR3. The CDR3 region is CASGTGGNTIYF. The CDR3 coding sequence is TGTGCCAGCGGGACAGGGGGAAACACCATATATTTT.

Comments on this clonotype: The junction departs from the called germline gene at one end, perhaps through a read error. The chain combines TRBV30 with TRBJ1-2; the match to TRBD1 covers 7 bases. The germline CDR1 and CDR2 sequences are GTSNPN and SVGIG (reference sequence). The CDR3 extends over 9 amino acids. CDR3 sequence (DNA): TGTGCCTGCGGGACAGATCCTCGCTTC. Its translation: CACGTDPRF.

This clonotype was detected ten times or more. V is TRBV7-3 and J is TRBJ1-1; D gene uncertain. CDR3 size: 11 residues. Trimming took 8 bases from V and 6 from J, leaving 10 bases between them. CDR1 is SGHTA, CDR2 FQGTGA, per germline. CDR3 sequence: CASVPEAEAFF. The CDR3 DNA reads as TGTGCCAGCGTACCTGAGGCTGAAGCTTTCTTT.

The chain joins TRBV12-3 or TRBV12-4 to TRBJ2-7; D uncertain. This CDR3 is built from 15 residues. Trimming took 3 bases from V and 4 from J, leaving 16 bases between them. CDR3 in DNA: TGTGCCAGCAGTTTTGAACAGCCCACCCTTTACGAGCAGTACTTC. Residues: CASSFEQPTLYEQYF.

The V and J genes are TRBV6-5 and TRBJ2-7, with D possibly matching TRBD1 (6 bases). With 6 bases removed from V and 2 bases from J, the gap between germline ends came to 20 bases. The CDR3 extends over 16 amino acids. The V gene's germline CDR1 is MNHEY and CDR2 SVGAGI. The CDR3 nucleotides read TGTGCCAGCAGCCCCGTTAGGGGACACCCGACCTACGAGCAGTACTTC. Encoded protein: CASSPVRGHPTYEQYF.

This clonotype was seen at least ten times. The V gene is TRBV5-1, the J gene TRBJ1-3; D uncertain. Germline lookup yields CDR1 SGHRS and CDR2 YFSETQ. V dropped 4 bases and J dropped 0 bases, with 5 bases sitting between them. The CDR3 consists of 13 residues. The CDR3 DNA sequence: TGCGCCAGCAGCCCGGACTCTGGAAACACCATATATTTT. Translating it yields CASSPDSGNTIYF.